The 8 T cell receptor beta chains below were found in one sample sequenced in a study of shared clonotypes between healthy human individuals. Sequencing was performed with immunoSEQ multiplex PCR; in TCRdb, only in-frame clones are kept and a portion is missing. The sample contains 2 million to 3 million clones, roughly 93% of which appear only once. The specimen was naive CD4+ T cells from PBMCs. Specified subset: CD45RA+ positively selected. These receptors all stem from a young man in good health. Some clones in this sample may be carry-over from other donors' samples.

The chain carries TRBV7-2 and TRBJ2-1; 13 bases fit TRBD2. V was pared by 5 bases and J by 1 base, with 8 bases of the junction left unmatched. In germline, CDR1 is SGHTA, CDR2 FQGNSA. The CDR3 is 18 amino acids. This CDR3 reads CASSPTPTSGGSYNEQFF. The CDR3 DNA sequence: TGTGCCAGCAGCCCTACCCCGACTAGCGGGGGGTCCTACAATGAGCAGTTCTTC.

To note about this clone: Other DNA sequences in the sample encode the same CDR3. The CDR3 region has the DNA TGTGCCAGCAGCTTGATAGGGTACGAGCAGTACTTC. Amino acids: CASSLIGYEQYF. The rearrangement joins TRBV5-6 to TRBJ2-7; D gene ambiguous. Trimming stripped 1 base from V and 4 bases from J, with 6 bases between. Looked up from germline, CDR1 is SGHDT and CDR2 is YYEEEE. The CDR3 loop spans 12 amino acids.

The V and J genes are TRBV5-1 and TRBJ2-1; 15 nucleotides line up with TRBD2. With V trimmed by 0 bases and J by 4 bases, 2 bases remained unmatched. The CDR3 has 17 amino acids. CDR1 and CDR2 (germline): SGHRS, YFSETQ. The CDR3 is CASSLVGTSGRYNEQFF. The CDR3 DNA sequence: TGCGCCAGCAGCTTGGTGGGGACTAGCGGGAGGTACAATGAGCAGTTCTTC.

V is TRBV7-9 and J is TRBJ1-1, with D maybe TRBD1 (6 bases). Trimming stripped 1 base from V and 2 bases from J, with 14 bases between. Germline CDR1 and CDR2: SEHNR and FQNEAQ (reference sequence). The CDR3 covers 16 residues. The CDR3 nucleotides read TGTGCCAGCAGCTTAGTTCGGTCGACAGGAAACACTGAAGCTTTCTTT. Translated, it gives CASSLVRSTGNTEAFF.

In DNA, the CDR3 is TGTGCCAGCAGCTTAGGAGACAGGCCGAACACTGAAGCTTTCTTT. Protein product: CASSLGDRPNTEAFF. The rearrangement links TRBV7-2 to TRBJ1-1; D possibly corresponds to TRBD1 (6 bases). The CDR3 totals 15 residues. V lost 1 base and J 1 base, leaving 10 bases between the germline ends. Looked up from germline, CDR1 is SGHTA and CDR2 is FQGNSA.

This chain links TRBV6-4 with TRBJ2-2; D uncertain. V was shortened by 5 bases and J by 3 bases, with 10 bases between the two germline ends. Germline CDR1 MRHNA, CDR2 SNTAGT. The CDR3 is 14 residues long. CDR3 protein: CASSLQSYTGELFF. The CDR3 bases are TGTGCCAGCAGTCTCCAGAGTTACACCGGGGAGCTGTTTTTT.

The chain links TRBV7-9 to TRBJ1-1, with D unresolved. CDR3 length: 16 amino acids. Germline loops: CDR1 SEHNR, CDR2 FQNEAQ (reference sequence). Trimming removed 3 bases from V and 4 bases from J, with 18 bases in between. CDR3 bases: TGTGCCAGCAGCTTGACGGGCAGCAGTCGGGGCACTGAAGCTTTCTTT. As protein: CASSLTGSSRGTEAFF.

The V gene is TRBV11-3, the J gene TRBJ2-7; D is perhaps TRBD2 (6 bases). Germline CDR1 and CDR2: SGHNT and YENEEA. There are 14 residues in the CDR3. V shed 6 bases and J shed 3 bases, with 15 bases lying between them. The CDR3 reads CASSLEAGSYEQYF. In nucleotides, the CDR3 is TGTGCCAGCAGTCTAGAGGCGGGGAGCTACGAGCAGTACTTC.